These T cell receptor beta chains were read from a single sample in a study of identical twins. A single record per CDR3 protein comes from TCRdb applying MiXCR to the 5' RACE reads. The top ten clones hold around 0.25% of a sample with 1.5 million to 2 million distinct CDR3 sequences, around 33% of them seen once. The source material was cord blood. These TCRs come from a newborn girl in good health. CDR3s include the opening cysteine and the closing phenylalanine or tryptophan. A D gene is named only where the DNA matches it firmly. Part of the rows lack a size; the others show once, few, many or a class for expanded clones.

clone size	V gene	J gene	D gene	CDR3 DNA	CDR3 protein
.	TRBV11-2	TRBJ2-3	TRBD2	TGTGCCAGCAGACTAGGACTAGTCACAGATACGCAGTATTTT	CASRLGLVTDTQYF
few	TRBV4-1	TRBJ1-1	.	TGCGCCAGCAGCCACCCCCTGAGCAGCATTGAAGCTTTCTTT	CASSHPLSSIEAFF
.	TRBV7-9	TRBJ2-7	.	TGTGCCAGCAGCTTTAGTAGTGATTACAATGAGCAGTACTTC	CASSFSSDYNEQYF
few	TRBV3-1	TRBJ2-5	.	TGTGCCAGCAGCGACACCCCGACAGTACAAGAGACCCAGTACTTC	CASSDTPTVQETQYF
many	TRBV10-2	TRBJ2-3	.	TGCGCCAGCAAGTTGGGGGCAGATACGCAGTATTTT	CASKLGADTQYF
.	TRBV20-1	TRBJ2-5	.	TGCAGTGTAACTTCAGGGGCTGGAGAGACCCAGTACTTC	CSVTSGAGETQYF
few	TRBV3-1	TRBJ2-3	TRBD2	TGTGCCAGCAGCCAAGGTCGGCTAGCGGGGGGCTGGGTCACAGATACGCAGTATTTT	CASSQGRLAGGWVTDTQYF
.	TRBV18	TRBJ2-7	.	TGTGCCAGCTCACTGAGGGGGACTATCCTAAGCTCCTACGAGCAGTACTTC	CASSLRGTILSSYEQYF
few	TRBV4-2	TRBJ1-1	TRBD1	TGTGCCAGCAGCCAAGTGGACAGGGATAACACTGAAGCTTTCTTT	CASSQVDRDNTEAFF
.	TRBV6-1	TRBJ2-4	TRBD2	TGTGCCAGCAGTGAGACGACTAGCGGGGTAGCCAAAAACATTCAGTACTTC	CASSETTSGVAKNIQYF
.	TRBV6-1	TRBJ2-7	.	TGTGCCAGCAAGTGGTCCATCTCCTACGAGCAGTACTTC	CASKWSISYEQYF
few	TRBV3-1	TRBJ2-1	.	TGTGCCAGCAGCCCTAGGAGGGGCCTACCAAACCACAATGAGCAGTTCTTC	CASSPRRGLPNHNEQFF
.	TRBV20-1	TRBJ2-1	TRBD2	TGCAGTGCTAGTGAGCTAGCGGGACTTAGAGTAGGGAATGAGCAGTTCTTC	CSASELAGLRVGNEQFF
.	TRBV20-1	TRBJ2-7	TRBD2	TGCAGTGCTATTCTAGCGGGATCATACGAGCAGTACTTC	CSAILAGSYEQYF
.	TRBV7-2	TRBJ1-6	.	TGTGCCAGCAGCTTAACAGTTAATTCACCCCTCCACTTT	CASSLTVNSPLHF
.	TRBV7-9	TRBJ2-1	.	TGTGCCAGCAGCTTCGGGGTTCTCAATGAGCAGTTCTTC	CASSFGVLNEQFF
few	TRBV7-2	TRBJ2-1	.	TGTGCCAGCAGCTTAGATGGCGGCCGGGATGGTGAGCAGTTCTTC	CASSLDGGRDGEQFF
many	TRBV7-9	TRBJ2-7	.	TGTGCCAGCAGCTTTGTGACAGCTTCCTACGAGCAGTACTTC	CASSFVTASYEQYF
few	TRBV6-5	TRBJ2-4	.	TGTGCCAGCAGTTACCCCCTGACAGGGAGGACTTCCAAAAACATTCAGTACTTC	CASSYPLTGRTSKNIQYF
.	TRBV20-1	TRBJ1-2	.	TGCAGTGCTGTCTCAACATACTATGGCTACACCTTC	CSAVSTYYGYTF
.	TRBV5-1	TRBJ1-1	.	TGCGCCAGCAGCTCGGACGGCTTTATGAACACTGAAGCTTTCTTT	CASSSDGFMNTEAFF
.	TRBV6-5	TRBJ1-5	.	TGTGCCAGCCAGGACGGGCGTAATAGCAATCAGCCCCAGCATTTT	CASQDGRNSNQPQHF
many	TRBV20-1	TRBJ2-1	.	TGCAGTGCTAGAGTTGGGATTGAGCAGTTCTTC	CSARVGIEQFF
few	TRBV24-1	TRBJ1-1	TRBD1	TGTGCCGCCCTGGACAGGTTCCAGATGAACACTGAAGCTTTCTTT	CAALDRFQMNTEAFF
.	TRBV5-1	TRBJ2-1	.	TGCGCCAGCAGCTTGGCCGGGGTCAGCTCCTACAATGAGCAGTTCTTC	CASSLAGVSSYNEQFF
few	TRBV19	TRBJ2-5	.	TGTGCCAGTAGTATGGGCCAGAAGGAGACCCAGTACTTC	CASSMGQKETQYF
.	TRBV5-1	TRBJ1-1	.	TGCGCCAGCAGCTTGGCAGGGGATAGAACTGAAGCTTTCTTT	CASSLAGDRTEAFF
many	TRBV4-2	TRBJ2-4	TRBD1	TGTGCCAGCAGCCCGACAGGGGATCGGGCCGCACGCAAAAACATTCAGTACTTC	CASSPTGDRAARKNIQYF
once	TRBV20-1	TRBJ1-1	.	TGCAGTGCTAGAAGGGGGGGCCTCCTGAACACTGAAGCTTTCTTT	CSARRGGLLNTEAFF
.	TRBV20-1	TRBJ2-3	TRBD2	TGCAGTGCCATCCATCTAGCGGGCGGCACAGATACGCAGTATTTT	CSAIHLAGGTDTQYF
many	TRBV20-1	TRBJ2-1	.	TGCAGTGCTAGAGATAGTGGGGGATCGAGCTCCTACAATGAGCAGTTCTTC	CSARDSGGSSSYNEQFF
.	TRBV20-1	TRBJ2-4	.	TGCAGTGCTAGAGAACAGGGAAACATTCAGTACTTC	CSAREQGNIQYF
.	TRBV6-5	TRBJ2-3	.	TGTGCCAGCAGCCAATCAGGGGGAGGTACGCAGTATTTT	CASSQSGGGTQYF
.	TRBV11-3	TRBJ2-1	TRBD2	TGTGCCAGCACCCCTGATGGACTAGCGGCTAATGAGCAGTTCTTC	CASTPDGLAANEQFF
.	TRBV5-1	TRBJ2-1	.	TGCGCCAGCAGCAACTCGGCGTCTTCTACGAAGAATGAGCAGTTCTTC	CASSNSASSTKNEQFF
many	TRBV12-3/TRBV12-4	TRBJ1-2	.	TGTGCCAGCAGTCTCGACAGCCCCTATGGCTACACCTTC	CASSLDSPYGYTF
.	TRBV20-1	TRBJ2-1	.	TGCAGTGCTCTAACGAGAATAAGGTTTCATGAGCAGTTCTTC	CSALTRIRFHEQFF
few	TRBV20-1	TRBJ2-5	TRBD2	TGCAGTGCTAGAGACTACGTCCGACTAGCGGACCAAGAGACCCAGTACTTC	CSARDYVRLADQETQYF
.	TRBV12-3/TRBV12-4	TRBJ2-7	.	TGTGCCAGCAGTTCAGGGGTGGGGGTTTCCTACAATGGGCAGTACTTC	CASSSGVGVSYNGQYF
.	TRBV10-3	TRBJ1-1	.	TGTGCCATCAGTGACCCCCTGACAGGAAAGAACACTGAAGCTTTCTTT	CAISDPLTGKNTEAFF
few	TRBV28	TRBJ2-7	TRBD1	TGTGCCAGCAGGCAGGACAGGGTTTCCTACGAGCAGTACTTC	CASRQDRVSYEQYF
.	TRBV7-6	TRBJ2-7	.	TGTGCCAGCAGCTTAGGGGCGCCCAGCTCCTACGAGCAGTACTTC	CASSLGAPSSYEQYF
.	TRBV6-5	TRBJ2-7	TRBD2	TGTGCCAGCAGATCTATGAGTAAAGGCGGGAGCTCCTACAATGAGCAGTACTTC	CASRSMSKGGSSYNEQYF
.	TRBV29-1	TRBJ1-1	TRBD1	TGCAGCGTTGCGTCCTACAGGGGCCCGAACACTGAAGCTTTCTTT	CSVASYRGPNTEAFF
once	TRBV6-6	TRBJ1-2	.	TGTGCCAGCAGTTACAGTGACCCCCGGCAGGGCTACACCTTC	CASSYSDPRQGYTF
.	TRBV10-3	TRBJ1-4	TRBD1	TGTGCCATCAGAGAGCCGGGACAGGGTAGTGAAAAACTGTTTTTT	CAIREPGQGSEKLFF
.	TRBV2	TRBJ2-5	TRBD2	TGTGCCAGCAGTCCCGAATGGGGACTAGCGAGGGCCCAGTACTTC	CASSPEWGLARAQYF
.	TRBV2	TRBJ1-2	.	TGTGCCAGCAGTGACCCAGCTAACTATGGCTACACCTTC	CASSDPANYGYTF
.	TRBV9	TRBJ2-5	TRBD1	TGTGCCAGCAGCGTCGGACAGGGCCTCCACGAGACCCAGTACTTC	CASSVGQGLHETQYF
few	TRBV7-9	TRBJ2-1	.	TGTGCCAGCAGCTTAGCGCGTGGGGGGCGAAGCTCCTACAATGAGCAGTTCTTC	CASSLARGGRSSYNEQFF
.	TRBV2	TRBJ1-5	.	TGTGCCAGCAGTGAAGGGCAGGGGTGGAGAAGCAATCAGCCCCAGCATTTT	CASSEGQGWRSNQPQHF
.	TRBV24-1	TRBJ2-7	.	TGTGCCACCAGTGCGGGTATTGGGCAGTACTTC	CATSAGIGQYF
.	TRBV6-1	TRBJ1-2	.	TGTGCCAGCAGTGAGCGGGGGGGGGACTATGGCTACACCTTC	CASSERGGDYGYTF
.	TRBV2	TRBJ1-6	TRBD1	TGTGCCAGCAGTGGAGGCAGGGGGAATTCACCCCTCCACTTT	CASSGGRGNSPLHF
once	TRBV28	TRBJ1-1	TRBD1	TGTGCCAGCAGTTTTGCCCTCGGGACAGGGGGAAGTGAAGCTTTCTTT	CASSFALGTGGSEAFF
.	TRBV27	TRBJ1-2	.	TGTGCCAGCAGTTTATCGCGGGTCCAGGGCCCGAACTATGGCTACACCTTC	CASSLSRVQGPNYGYTF
.	TRBV12-5	TRBJ1-1	.	TGTGCTAGTGGTTTCCCTGAAGCTTTCTTT	CASGFPEAFF